One sample yielded the 27 T cell receptor beta chains listed below, sequenced in a study of blood T cell repertoires in COVID-19. Method: immunoSEQ multiplex PCR; TCRdb's copy keeps in-frame clones and lacks some. The data show some 100,000 clones, 91% seen once. Sequenced sample: peripheral blood. The receptors were sampled from a man aged 45-65 years with active COVID-19.

This sequence joins TRBV19 and TRBJ2-6; D uncertain. The CDR3 length is 13 residues. CDR1 and CDR2 (germline): LNHDA, SQIVND (reference sequence). With 9 bases removed from V and 0 bases from J, the gap between germline ends came to 6 bases. The CDR3 loop is CASRSSGANVLTF. Here the CDR3 DNA reads TGTGCCAGCCGGAGCTCTGGGGCCAACGTCCTGACTTTC.

CDR3 bases: TGTGCCAGCAGTTCCCGGGCTAGCGGGGGAAGGGATGAGCAGTTCTTC. Its protein is CASSSRASGGRDEQFF. The chain couples TRBV27 to TRBJ2-1, with TRBD2 matching 10 bases. Trimming took 4 bases from V and 8 from J; bases not matched to a gene: 11. Germline lookup yields CDR1 MNHEY and CDR2 SMNVEV (reference sequence). The CDR3 has 16 amino acids.

CDR3 coding DNA: TGTGCCAGCAGCCAACGGGGGAGGGACTATGGCTACACCTTC. It yields the protein CASSQRGRDYGYTF. The chain is built from TRBV16 and TRBJ1-2; a possible D gene is TRBD1 (5 bases). Per germline, CDR1 KGHSY and CDR2 FQNENV. Trimming left V 2 bases short and J 3 bases short, with 10 bases between. The CDR3 has 14 amino acids.

CDR3 sequence (DNA): TGTGCCAGCAGTTCCCTTGGGCAAGACTATGGCTACACCTTC. It translates to CASSSLGQDYGYTF. The V and J genes are TRBV6-6 and TRBJ1-2; no reliable D call. V lost 4 bases to trimming and J lost 3 bases, with 12 bases between them. Germline CDR1 MNHNY, CDR2 SVGAGI (reference sequence). The CDR3 has 14 amino acids.

This clone was counted a single time. The V and J genes are TRBV23-1 and TRBJ2-7; D is unresolved. TRBV23-1 falls under the ORF class, with uncertain function. This CDR3 spans 9 amino acids. The CDR3 loop reads CASSQSMRV. DNA for the CDR3: TGCGCCAGCAGTCAATCGATGCGCGTC.

The V call is TRBV3-1 (or the pseudogene TRBV3-2), the J call TRBJ1-6; tentative D call: TRBD1 (5 bases). V was cut by 1 base and J by 8 bases, with 12 bases left in between. CDR1 LGHDT and CDR2 YNNKEL come from the germline V gene (reference sequence). The CDR3 is 15 residues long. This chain's CDR3 is CASSQAQGSHSPLHF. The DNA for the CDR3 is TGTGCCAGCAGCCAAGCTCAGGGTTCTCATTCACCCCTCCACTTT.

V gene TRBV19 combines with J gene TRBJ1-4; the match to TRBD1 covers 9 bases. The germline gives CDR1 LNHDA, CDR2 SQIVND (reference sequence). V lost 4 bases to trimming and J lost 6 bases; unmatched junction nucleotides: 3. The CDR3 runs to 14 residues. CDR3 residues: CASSTGTGYEKLFF. The CDR3 nucleotides are TGTGCCAGTAGTACCGGGACAGGGTATGAAAAACTGTTTTTT.

The chain employs TRBV19 and TRBJ1-5, with 8 bases fitting TRBD1. The CDR3 is 15 amino acids. Germline V gene data show CDR1 as LNHDA and CDR2 as SQIVND (reference sequence). V dropped 6 bases and J dropped 4; count of bases not matched to a gene: 8. CDR3 in amino acids: CASRPTGAGNQPQHF. As DNA, the CDR3 is TGTGCCAGTAGGCCGACAGGGGCGGGAAATCAGCCCCAGCATTTT.

This clone was counted a single time. DNA for the CDR3: TGTGCCAGCAGCTCGGCCGCAGGGTCTGGAAACACCATATATTTT. Its protein is CASSSAAGSGNTIYF. The rearrangement links TRBV7-9 to TRBJ1-3; D perhaps matches TRBD1 (5 bases). The CDR3 has 15 residues. V was trimmed by 4 bases and J by 1 base, leaving 11 bases between them. CDR1 and CDR2 from the germline V gene are SEHNR and FQNEAQ (reference sequence).

This rearrangement joins TRBV24-1 to TRBJ1-1; D is undetermined. V lost 5 bases to trimming and J lost 5 bases, with 11 bases between them. The CDR3 consists of 13 residues. The germline V gene encodes CDR1 KGHDR and CDR2 SFDVKD. The CDR3 loop reads CATSAEGRTEAFF. The DNA for the CDR3 is TGTGCCACCAGTGCCGAGGGTCGAACTGAAGCTTTCTTT.

J is TRBJ2-5 and V is TRBV29-1; 12 bases align to TRBD1. This CDR3 has 16 residues. Germline V lookup: CDR1 SQVTM, CDR2 ANQGSEA. V dropped 0 bases and J dropped 5; count of bases not matched to a gene: 7. The CDR3 DNA follows: TGCAGCGTTGAAGAGTTAGCGGGACAGGGGGCGGAGACCCAGTACTTC. It translates to CSVEELAGQGAETQYF.

V and J are TRBV19 and TRBJ2-6; TRBD1 aligns across 7 bases. This CDR3 has 16 amino acids. Germline V gene data show CDR1 as LNHDA and CDR2 as SQIVND (reference sequence). Germline trimming cut 5 bases from V and 0 bases from J; bases unmatched to any gene: 4. The CDR3 sequence: CASSRQGTSGANVLTF. CDR3 nucleotides: TGTGCCAGTAGTCGACAGGGTACCTCTGGGGCCAACGTCCTGACTTTC.

The chain has TRBV18 and TRBJ1-1, with D perhaps TRBD1 (5 bases). From germline, CDR1 is KGHSH and CDR2 LQKENI. The CDR3 is 17 residues long. Trimming took 2 bases from V and 5 from J, leaving 21 bases between them. The CDR3 DNA follows: TGTGCCAGCTCACCAGGGGCGACACAGTTGGGCCGGACTGAAGCTTTCTTT. This encodes CASSPGATQLGRTEAFF.

The chain has TRBV30 and TRBJ1-1; D is possibly TRBD1 (5 bases). The germline gives CDR1 GTSNPN, CDR2 SVGIG (reference sequence). CDR3 size: 13 residues. V dropped 3 bases and J dropped 2 bases, with 10 bases sitting between them. The CDR3 DNA reads as TGTGCCTGGAGATCCCAGGGAAACACTGAAGCTTTCTTT. Translated, it gives CAWRSQGNTEAFF. Full variable domain (rest looked up from reference TRBV30 and TRBJ1-1): SQTIHQWPATLVQPVGSPLSLECTVEGTSNPNLYWYRQAAGRGLQLLFYSVGIGQISSEVPQNLSASRPQDRQFILSSKKLLLSDSGFYLCAWRSQGNTEAFFGQGTRLTVV.

The V and J genes are TRBV7-9 and TRBJ2-1; 13 bases line up with TRBD2. J gave up 9 bases and V 8 bases, and 4 bases lay outside the gene matches. The CDR3 consists of 13 residues. Germline CDR1 reads SEHNR; CDR2 reads FQNEAQ (reference sequence). This chain's CDR3 is CASLGLAGSEQFF. The DNA for the CDR3 is TGTGCCAGCCTGGGACTAGCGGGGAGTGAGCAGTTCTTC.

The rearrangement links TRBV6-5 to TRBJ1-1; D is uncertain. V shed 0 bases and J shed 0 bases, with 8 bases lying between them. CDR3 size: 15 residues. Germline V gene lookup returns CDR1 MNHEY and CDR2 SVGAGI. The CDR3 nucleotides read TGTGCCAGCAGTTACTCGAGGAGTTTGAACACTGAAGCTTTCTTT. Protein sequence: CASSYSRSLNTEAFF.

The chain couples TRBV27 to TRBJ1-1; a weak D match, TRBD1 (6 bases). Trimming removed 7 bases from V and 1 base from J, with 13 bases in between. CDR1 and CDR2 from the germline V gene are MNHEY and SMNVEV (reference sequence). This CDR3 is built from 14 residues. The CDR3 reads CASNVQGPNTEAFF. The DNA for the CDR3 is TGTGCCAGCAACGTCCAGGGGCCGAACACTGAAGCTTTCTTT.

The chain couples TRBV5-1 to TRBJ1-1, with 7 bases that match TRBD1. V was clipped by 0 bases and J by 8 bases; unmatched bases: 7. Germline V gives CDR1 SGHRS, CDR2 YFSETQ. The CDR3 loop spans 14 amino acids. CDR3 DNA: TGCGCCAGCAGCTTGGTTCCCGGGACAGTAGAAGCTTTCTTT. Translating it yields CASSLVPGTVEAFF.

V and J are TRBV16 and TRBJ1-5, with D maybe TRBD1 (5 bases). The CDR3 has 15 amino acids. Per the germline V gene, CDR1 is KGHSY and CDR2 is FQNENV. Trimming removed 0 bases at V and 7 bases at J, with 13 bases between. DNA of the CDR3: TGTGCCAGCAGCCAATCGTTAGGGCAGGGACAGCCCCAGCATTTT. Translated: CASSQSLGQGQPQHF.

The J gene is TRBJ1-2, the V gene TRBV2, with D uncertain. Germline V lookup: CDR1 SNHLY, CDR2 FYNNEI. The V end lost 8 bases, the J end lost 4 bases, and 8 bases lay between the germline ends. The CDR3 has 11 amino acids. The CDR3 nucleotides read TGTGCCAGCGCCGCTAGCTATGGCTACACCTTC. This translates into CASAASYGYTF. Supplemented by reference TRBV2 and TRBJ1-2, the full variable domain reads EPEVTQTPSHQVTQMGQEVILRCVPISNHLYFYWYRQILGQKVEFLVSFYNNEISEKSEIFDDQFSVERPDGSNFTLKIRSTKLEDSAMYFCASAASYGYTFGSGTRLTVV.

The V and J genes are TRBV4-1 and TRBJ2-1, with a possible D match to TRBD2 (6 bases). Trimming shortened V by 5 bases and J by 1 base, and 15 bases separated the two germline ends. Germline-derived CDR1 and CDR2 are MGHRA and YSYEKL. This CDR3 contains 16 residues. The CDR3 sequence is CASSKLGGLSYNEQFF. The DNA for the CDR3 is TGCGCCAGCAGCAAGTTGGGGGGACTTTCCTACAATGAGCAGTTCTTC.

This clone has a handful of counts. The chain carries TRBV7-2 and TRBJ2-1; 8 positions match TRBD2. This CDR3 is built from 14 residues. The germline V gene encodes CDR1 SGHTA and CDR2 FQGNSA. V was clipped by 4 bases and J by 7 bases; unmatched bases: 6. The CDR3 sequence is CASSSQLAENEQFF. CDR3 coding DNA: TGTGCCAGCAGCTCACAACTAGCGGAGAATGAGCAGTTCTTC.

This chain connects TRBV6-6 to TRBJ2-7, with 7 positions matching TRBD1. Germline V gene lookup returns CDR1 MNHNY and CDR2 SVGAGI (reference sequence). V shed 3 bases and J 4 bases; nucleotides not matched to a gene: 3. The CDR3 runs 13 residues. This CDR3 reads CASSYGRGYEQYV. The DNA of the CDR3 is TGTGCCAGCAGTTATGGCAGGGGGTACGAGCAGTACGTC.

V usage is TRBV7-6 and J usage is TRBJ1-4, with 7 bases matching TRBD1. Losses at the gene ends were 4 bases for V and 4 bases for J; bases not matched to a gene: 6. CDR1 SGHVS and CDR2 FNYEAQ come from the germline V gene. This CDR3 has 15 amino acids. CDR3 residues: CASSSRQGVNEKLFF. CDR3 DNA sequence: TGTGCCAGCAGCTCTAGACAGGGAGTTAATGAAAAACTGTTTTTT.

The chain links TRBV12-3 or TRBV12-4 to TRBJ2-2; 7 nucleotides match TRBD1. The CDR3 runs 13 residues. V shed 6 bases and J 5 bases; nucleotides not matched to a gene: 3. In DNA form, the CDR3 reads TGTGCCAGCAGACAGACAGGGACCGGGGAGCTGTTTTTT. Its protein is CASRQTGTGELFF.

This rearrangement joins TRBV11-2 to TRBJ2-3, with 11 nucleotides matching TRBD2. Trimming removed 4 bases from V and 4 bases from J; junction bases left unmatched: 13. The CDR3 contains 18 residues. CDR1 and CDR2 from the germline V gene are SGHAT and FQNNGV. The CDR3 nucleotides are TGTGCCAGCAGCTCCACTAGCGGGGGCCACAACGGGGCAGATACGCAGTATTTT. Residues: CASSSTSGGHNGADTQYF.

V and J are TRBV3-1 (or the pseudogene TRBV3-2) and TRBJ1-2, with 9 bases matching TRBD1. With V trimmed by 4 bases and J by 4 bases, 1 base remained unmatched. This CDR3 spans 13 amino acids. The germline CDR1 and CDR2 sequences are LGHDT and YNNKEL (reference sequence). The CDR3 coding sequence is TGTGCCAGCAGCCGGGGACAGGGCTATGGCTACACCTTC. Amino acids: CASSRGQGYGYTF.